This T cell receptor beta chain was recorded in a study of T cell repertoires in cytomegalovirus infection. Turning to the study itself: Public signatures in TCR beta pointed to CMV infection and matching HLA type.

Germline V lookup: CDR1 MNHEY, CDR2 SMNVEV (reference sequence). The V segment lost 1 base and the J segment 0 bases; nucleotides outside the gene matches: 3. The CDR3 consists of 16 residues. A note on this clonotype: Its antigen is unidentified.

TCRdb independently ran MiXCR on the reads; one entry per CDR3 protein. The table has about 480,000 distinct CDR3 sequences, 33% seen once. Findings and caveats of the study: In two of eight donors, the top clonotype was HLA-C-restricted CMV-specific.

This specimen was cultured PBMCs, taken from culture after CMV antigen stimulation. This TCR was sampled from a human donor in good health (CMV status not recorded). Some clones in this sample may be carry-over from other donors' samples. The chain couples TRBV27 to TRBJ2-3; 8 bases are shared with TRBD1. Written as DNA, the CDR3 is TGTGCCAGCAGTTTATACTGGACAGGGAGCACAGATACGCAGTATTTT. It specifies CASSLYWTGSTDTQYF.